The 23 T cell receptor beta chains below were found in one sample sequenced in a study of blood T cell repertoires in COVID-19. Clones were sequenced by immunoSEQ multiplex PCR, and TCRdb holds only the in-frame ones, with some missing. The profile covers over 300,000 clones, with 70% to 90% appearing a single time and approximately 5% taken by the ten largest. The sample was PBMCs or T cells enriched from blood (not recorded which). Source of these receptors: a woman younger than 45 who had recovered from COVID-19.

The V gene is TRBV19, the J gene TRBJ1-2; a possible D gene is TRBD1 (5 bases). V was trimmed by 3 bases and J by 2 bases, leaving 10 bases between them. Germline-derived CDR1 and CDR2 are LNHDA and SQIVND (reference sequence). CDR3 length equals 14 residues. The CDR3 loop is CASSIDGGNYGYTF. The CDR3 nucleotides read TGTGCCAGTAGTATTGACGGGGGGAACTATGGCTACACCTTC.

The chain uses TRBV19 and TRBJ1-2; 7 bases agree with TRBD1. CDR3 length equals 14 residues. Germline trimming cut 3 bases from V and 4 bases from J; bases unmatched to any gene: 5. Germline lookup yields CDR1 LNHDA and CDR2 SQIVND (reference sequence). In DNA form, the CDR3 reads TGTGCCAGTAGTATCCCGACAGGGTTCTATGGCTACACCTTC. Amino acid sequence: CASSIPTGFYGYTF.

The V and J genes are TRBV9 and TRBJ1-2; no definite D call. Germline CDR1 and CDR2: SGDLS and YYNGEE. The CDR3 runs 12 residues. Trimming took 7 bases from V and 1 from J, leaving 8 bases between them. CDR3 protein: CASGALNYGYTF. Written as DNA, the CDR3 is TGTGCCAGCGGCGCACTTAACTATGGCTACACCTTC. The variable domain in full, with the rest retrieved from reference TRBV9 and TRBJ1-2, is DSGVTQTPKHLITATGQRVTLRCSPRSGDLSVYWYQQSLDQGLQFLIQYYNGEERAKGNILERFSAQQFPDLHSELNLSSLELGDSALYFCASGALNYGYTFGSGTRLTVV.

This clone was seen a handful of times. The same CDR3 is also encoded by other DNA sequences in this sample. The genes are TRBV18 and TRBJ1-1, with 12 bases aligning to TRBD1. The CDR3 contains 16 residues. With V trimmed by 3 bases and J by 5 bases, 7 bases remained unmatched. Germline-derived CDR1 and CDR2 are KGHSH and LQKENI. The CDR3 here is CASSPRDRGLGTEAFF. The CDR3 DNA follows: TGTGCCAGCTCACCCCGGGACAGGGGGCTCGGGACTGAAGCTTTCTTT.

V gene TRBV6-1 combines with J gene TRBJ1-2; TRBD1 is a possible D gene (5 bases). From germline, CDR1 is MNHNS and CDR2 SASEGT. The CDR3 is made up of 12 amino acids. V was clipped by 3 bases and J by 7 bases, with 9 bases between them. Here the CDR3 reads CASSDRVPGYTF. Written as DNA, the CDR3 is TGTGCCAGCAGTGACAGGGTCCCTGGCTACACCTTC.

CDR3 DNA: TGTGCCAGCACCCAACAGGGGGCGAGTCAGCCCCAGCATTTT. It codes for CASTQQGASQPQHF. The gene calls are TRBV28 and TRBJ1-5; 9 nucleotides line up with TRBD1. V dropped 7 bases and J dropped 6; count of bases not matched to a gene: 7. Germline loops: CDR1 MDHEN, CDR2 SYDVKM. The CDR3 is 14 amino acids.

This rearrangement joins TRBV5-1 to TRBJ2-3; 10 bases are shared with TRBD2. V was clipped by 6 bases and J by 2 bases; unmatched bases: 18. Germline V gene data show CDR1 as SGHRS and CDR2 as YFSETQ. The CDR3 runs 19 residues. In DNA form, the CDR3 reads TGCGCCAGCATCGGACTCCCCACCCGAGCGGGGGGGCTCACAGATACGCAGTATTTT. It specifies CASIGLPTRAGGLTDTQYF.

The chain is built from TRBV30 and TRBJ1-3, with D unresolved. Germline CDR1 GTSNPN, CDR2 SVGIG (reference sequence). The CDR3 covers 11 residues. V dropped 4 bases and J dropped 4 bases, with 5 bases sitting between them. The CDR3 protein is CAWTSGNTIYF. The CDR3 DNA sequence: TGTGCCTGGACTTCGGGAAACACCATATATTTT.

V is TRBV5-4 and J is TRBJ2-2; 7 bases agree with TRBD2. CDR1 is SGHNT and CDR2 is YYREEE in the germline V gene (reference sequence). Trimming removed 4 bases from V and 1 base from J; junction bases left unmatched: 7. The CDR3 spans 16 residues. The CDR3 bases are TGTGCCAGCAGCCAACCGGGGGGACTGAACACCGGGGAGCTGTTTTTT. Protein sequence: CASSQPGGLNTGELFF.

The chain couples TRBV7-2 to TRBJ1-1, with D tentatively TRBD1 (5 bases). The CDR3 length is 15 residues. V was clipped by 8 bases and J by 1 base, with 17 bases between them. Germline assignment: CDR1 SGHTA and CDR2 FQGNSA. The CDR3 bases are TGTGCCAGCTCTAAACCCAGGGCGCAGAACACTGAAGCTTTCTTT. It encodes CASSKPRAQNTEAFF.

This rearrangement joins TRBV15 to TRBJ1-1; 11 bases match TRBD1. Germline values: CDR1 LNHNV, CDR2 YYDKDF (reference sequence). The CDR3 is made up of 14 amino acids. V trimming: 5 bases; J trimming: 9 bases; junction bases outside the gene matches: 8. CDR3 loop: CATSPGQGGEKAFF. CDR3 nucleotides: TGTGCCACCAGCCCGGGACAGGGGGGGGAAAAAGCTTTCTTT.

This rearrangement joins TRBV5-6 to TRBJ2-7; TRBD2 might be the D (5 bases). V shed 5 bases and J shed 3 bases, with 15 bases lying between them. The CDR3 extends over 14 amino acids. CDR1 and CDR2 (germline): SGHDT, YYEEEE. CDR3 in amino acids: CASSNVAGVYEQYF. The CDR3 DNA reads TGTGCCAGCAGTAATGTAGCCGGGGTCTACGAGCAGTACTTC.

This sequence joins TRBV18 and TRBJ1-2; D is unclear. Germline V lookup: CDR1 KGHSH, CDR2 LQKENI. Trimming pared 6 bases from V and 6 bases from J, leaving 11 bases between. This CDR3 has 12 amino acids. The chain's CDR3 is CASSRMRDGYTF. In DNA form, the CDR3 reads TGTGCCAGCTCGCGCATGAGGGATGGCTACACCTTC.

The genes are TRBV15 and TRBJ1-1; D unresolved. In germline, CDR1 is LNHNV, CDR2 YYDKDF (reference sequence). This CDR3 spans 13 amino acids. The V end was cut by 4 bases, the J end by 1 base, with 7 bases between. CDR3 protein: CATSTDSNTEAFF. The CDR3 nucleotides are TGTGCCACCAGCACCGACTCGAACACTGAAGCTTTCTTT.

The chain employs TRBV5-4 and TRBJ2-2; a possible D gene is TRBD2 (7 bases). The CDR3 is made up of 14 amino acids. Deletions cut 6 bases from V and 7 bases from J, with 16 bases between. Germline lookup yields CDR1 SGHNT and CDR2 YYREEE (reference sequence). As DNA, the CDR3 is TGTGCCAGCACCCTGCAGGGAGGGGGCGGGGAGCTGTTTTTT. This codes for CASTLQGGGGELFF.

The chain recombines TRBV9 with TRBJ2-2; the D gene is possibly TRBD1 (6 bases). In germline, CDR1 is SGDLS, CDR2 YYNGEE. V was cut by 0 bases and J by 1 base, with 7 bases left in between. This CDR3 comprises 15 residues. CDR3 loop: CASSVVQGNTGELFF. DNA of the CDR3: TGTGCCAGCAGCGTAGTACAGGGGAACACCGGGGAGCTGTTTTTT.

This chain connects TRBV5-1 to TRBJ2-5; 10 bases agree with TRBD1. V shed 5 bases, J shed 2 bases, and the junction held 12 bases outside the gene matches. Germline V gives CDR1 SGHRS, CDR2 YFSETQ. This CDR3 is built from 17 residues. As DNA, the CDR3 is TGCGCCAGCAGTAAATCCGGGACAGGGGCGCGGCAAGAGACCCAGTACTTC. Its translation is CASSKSGTGARQETQYF. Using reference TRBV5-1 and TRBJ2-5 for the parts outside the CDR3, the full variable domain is KAGVTQTPRYLIKTRGQQVTLSCSPISGHRSVSWYQQTPGQGLQFLFEYFSETQRNKGNFPGRFSGRQFSNSRSEMNVSTLELGDSALYLCASSKSGTGARQETQYFGPGTRLLVL.

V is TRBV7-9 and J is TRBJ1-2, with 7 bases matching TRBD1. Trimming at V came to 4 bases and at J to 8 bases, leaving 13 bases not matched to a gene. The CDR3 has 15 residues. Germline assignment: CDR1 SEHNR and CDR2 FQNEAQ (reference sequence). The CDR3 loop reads CASSSPDRFLRGYTF. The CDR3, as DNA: TGTGCCAGCAGCTCCCCGGACAGGTTCCTAAGAGGCTACACCTTC.

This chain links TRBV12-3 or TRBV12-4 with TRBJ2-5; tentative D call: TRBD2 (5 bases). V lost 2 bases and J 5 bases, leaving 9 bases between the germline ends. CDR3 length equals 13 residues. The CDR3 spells CASSLTRGETQYF. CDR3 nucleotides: TGTGCCAGCAGTTTAACTAGAGGCGAGACCCAGTACTTC.

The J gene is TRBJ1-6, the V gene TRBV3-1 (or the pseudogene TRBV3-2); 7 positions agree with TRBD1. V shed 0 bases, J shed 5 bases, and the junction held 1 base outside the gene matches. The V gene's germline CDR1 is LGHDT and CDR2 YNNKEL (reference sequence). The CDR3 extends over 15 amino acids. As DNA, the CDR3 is TGTGCCAGCAGCCAAGAGGGACAGAATAATTCACCCCTCCACTTT. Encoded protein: CASSQEGQNNSPLHF.

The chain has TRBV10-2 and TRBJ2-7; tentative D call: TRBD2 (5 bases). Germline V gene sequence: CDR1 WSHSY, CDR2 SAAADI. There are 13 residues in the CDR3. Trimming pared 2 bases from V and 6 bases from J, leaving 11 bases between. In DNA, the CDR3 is TGCGCCAGCAGTGAGCAGCCACGGGGCGAGCAGTACTTC. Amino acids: CASSEQPRGEQYF.

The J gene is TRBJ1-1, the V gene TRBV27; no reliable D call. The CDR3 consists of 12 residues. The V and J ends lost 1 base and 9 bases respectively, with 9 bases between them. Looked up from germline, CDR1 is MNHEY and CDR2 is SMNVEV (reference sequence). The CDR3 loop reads CASSLFGGKAFF. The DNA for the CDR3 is TGTGCCAGCAGTTTATTCGGCGGGAAAGCTTTCTTT.

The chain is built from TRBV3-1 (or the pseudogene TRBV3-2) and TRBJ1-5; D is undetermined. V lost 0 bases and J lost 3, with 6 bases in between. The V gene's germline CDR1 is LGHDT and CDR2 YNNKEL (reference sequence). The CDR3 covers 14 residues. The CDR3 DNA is TGTGCCAGCAGCCAAGACGGTTTCAATCAGCCCCAGCATTTT. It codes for CASSQDGFNQPQHF.